This TCR beta chain was documented in a study of blood T cell repertoires in COVID-19. Study background: There were acute and convalescent COVID-19 samples, and they came from the United States, Italy and Spain. Sources were T cells, B-cell-depleted T cells, or PBMCs; the material itself was cDNA or gDNA.

This clone was counted between two and nine times. In the original processing: Nucleated cell counts were estimated from reference gene primer amplification. Sequenced by immunoSEQ multiplex PCR; TCRdb stores in-frame clones only, minus some. That table supplies the V and J calls and clone size; D and trimming were determined from the DNA. The sample includes roughly 65,000 clones, 75% to 80% of them seen just once. The germline CDR1 and CDR2 sequences are SEHNR and FQNEAQ (reference sequence). CDR3 size: 17 residues. The V segment lost 1 base and the J segment 8 bases; nucleotides outside the gene matches: 11.

Sequencing used peripheral blood. This chain connects TRBV7-9 to TRBJ1-4; TRBD1 aligns across 9 bases. This sequence originates from a human donor in a cohort sampled during active COVID-19. This chain's CDR3 is CASSLGKLGQGSEKLFF. The CDR3 DNA is TGTGCCAGCAGCTTAGGGAAGCTGGGACAGGGTAGCGAAAAACTGTTTTTT.